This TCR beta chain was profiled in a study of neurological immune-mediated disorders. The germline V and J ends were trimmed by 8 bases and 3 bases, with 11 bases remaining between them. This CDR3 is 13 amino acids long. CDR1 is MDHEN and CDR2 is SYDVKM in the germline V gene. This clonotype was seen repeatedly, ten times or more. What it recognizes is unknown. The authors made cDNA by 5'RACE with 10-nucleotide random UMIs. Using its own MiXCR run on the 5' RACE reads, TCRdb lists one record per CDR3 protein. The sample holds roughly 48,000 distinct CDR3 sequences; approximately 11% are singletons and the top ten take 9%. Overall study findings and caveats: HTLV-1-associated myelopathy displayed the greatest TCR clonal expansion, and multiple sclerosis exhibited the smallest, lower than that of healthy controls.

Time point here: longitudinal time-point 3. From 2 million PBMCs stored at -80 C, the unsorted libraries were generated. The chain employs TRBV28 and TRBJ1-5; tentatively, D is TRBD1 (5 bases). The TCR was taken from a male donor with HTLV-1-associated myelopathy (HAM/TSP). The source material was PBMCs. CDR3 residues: CASDARVNQPQHF. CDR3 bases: TGTGCCAGCGATGCCAGGGTCAATCAGCCCCAGCATTTT. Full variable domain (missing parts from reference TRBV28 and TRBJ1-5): DVKVTQSSRYLVKRTGEKVFLECVQDMDHENMFWYRQDPGLGLRLIYFSYDVKMKEKGDIPEGYSVSREKKERFSLILESASTNQTSMYLCASDARVNQPQHFGDGTRLSIL.